This entry is about one TCR beta chain. The sample is drawn from a study of blood T cell repertoires in COVID-19. Produced via immunoSEQ multiplex PCR; TCRdb's table is partial and in-frame only. The data hold about 270,000 clones, with approximately 82% observed a single time. Trimming took 3 bases from V and 1 from J, leaving 3 bases between them. The CDR3 spans 12 residues. CDR1 is SQVTM, CDR2 ANQGSEA, per germline. The J gene is TRBJ2-2, the V gene TRBV29-1; D is unclear. The source material was peripheral blood. The clonotype comes from a young woman with acute or convalescent COVID-19. The CDR3 DNA follows: TGCAGCGTTGATCTGAACACCGGGGAGCTGTTTTTT. Translation gives CSVDLNTGELFF.